The entry that follows covers one TCR beta chain sequence. The data originate from a study of blood T cell repertoires in COVID-19. Across the whole study: Spain, Italy and the United States supplied samples that represented acute and convalescent COVID-19.

This CDR3 has 13 amino acids. CDR1 is MRHNA and CDR2 is SNTAGT in the germline V gene. V was shortened by 4 bases and J by 6 bases, with 10 bases between the two germline ends. Libraries were prepared by immunoSEQ multiplex PCR; TCRdb keeps only in-frame clonotypes and omits some of them. This sample yields about 210,000 clones, of which around four fifths are seen a single time; 0.9% to 0.95% belongs to the top ten. The source of this sequence is a man aged 55 to 70 with COVID-19, enrolled during active disease. V gene TRBV6-4 combines with J gene TRBJ1-5; unclear D gene. The source material was peripheral blood. The CDR3: CASSGEGGQPQHF. CDR3 DNA: TGTGCCAGCAGTGGGGAGGGCGGTCAGCCCCAGCATTTT.